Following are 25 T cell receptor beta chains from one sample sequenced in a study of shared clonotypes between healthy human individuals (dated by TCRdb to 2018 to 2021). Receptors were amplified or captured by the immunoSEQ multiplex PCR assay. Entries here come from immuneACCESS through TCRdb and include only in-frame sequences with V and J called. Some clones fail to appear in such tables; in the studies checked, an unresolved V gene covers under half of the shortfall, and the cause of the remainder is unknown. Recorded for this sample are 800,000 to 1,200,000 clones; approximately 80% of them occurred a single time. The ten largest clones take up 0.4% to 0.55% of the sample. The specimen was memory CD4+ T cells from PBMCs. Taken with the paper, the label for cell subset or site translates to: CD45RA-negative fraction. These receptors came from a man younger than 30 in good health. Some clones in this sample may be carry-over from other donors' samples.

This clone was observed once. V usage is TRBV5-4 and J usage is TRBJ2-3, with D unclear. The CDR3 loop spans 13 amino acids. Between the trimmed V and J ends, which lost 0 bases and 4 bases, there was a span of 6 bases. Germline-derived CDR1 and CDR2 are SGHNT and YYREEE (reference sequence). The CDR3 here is CASSLDGADTQYF. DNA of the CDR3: TGTGCCAGCAGCTTGGACGGAGCAGATACGCAGTATTTT.

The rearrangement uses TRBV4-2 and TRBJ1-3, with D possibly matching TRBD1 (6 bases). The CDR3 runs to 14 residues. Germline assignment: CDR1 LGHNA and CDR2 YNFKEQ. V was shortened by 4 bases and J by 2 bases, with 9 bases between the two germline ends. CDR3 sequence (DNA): TGTGCCAGCAGCCTGGGGGGGCCTGGAAACACCATATATTTT. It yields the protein CASSLGGPGNTIYF.

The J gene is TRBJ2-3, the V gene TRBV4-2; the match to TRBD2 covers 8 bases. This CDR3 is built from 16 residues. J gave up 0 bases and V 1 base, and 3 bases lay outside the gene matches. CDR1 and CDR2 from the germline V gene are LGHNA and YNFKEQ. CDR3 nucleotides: TGTGCCAGCAGCCAAGGCGCTAGCGGGAGCACAGATACGCAGTATTTT. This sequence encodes CASSQGASGSTDTQYF.

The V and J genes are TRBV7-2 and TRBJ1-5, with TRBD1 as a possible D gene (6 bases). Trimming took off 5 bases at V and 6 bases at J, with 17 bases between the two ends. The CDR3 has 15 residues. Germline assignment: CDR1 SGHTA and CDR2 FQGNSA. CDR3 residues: CASSLGQGRGQPQHF. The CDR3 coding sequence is TGTGCCAGCAGCCTTGGGCAGGGGAGGGGTCAGCCCCAGCATTTT.

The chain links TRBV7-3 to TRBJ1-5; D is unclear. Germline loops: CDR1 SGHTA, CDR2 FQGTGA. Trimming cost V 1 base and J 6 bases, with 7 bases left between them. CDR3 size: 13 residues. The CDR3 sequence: CASSLIVGQPQHF. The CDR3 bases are TGTGCCAGCAGCTTAATCGTAGGTCAGCCCCAGCATTTT. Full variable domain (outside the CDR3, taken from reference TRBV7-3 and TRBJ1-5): GAGVSQTPSNKVTEKGKYVELRCDPISGHTALYWYRQSLGQGPEFLIYFQGTGAADDSGLPNDRFFAVRPEGSVSTLKIQRTERGDSAVYLCASSLIVGQPQHFGDGTRLSIL.

The CDR3 loop is CASSLTGQGGSGNTIYF. CDR3 bases: TGTGCCAGCAGCTTAACGGGACAGGGGGGCTCTGGAAACACCATATATTTT. V is TRBV7-3 and J is TRBJ1-3; 11 bases align to TRBD1. This CDR3 is built from 17 residues. V was pared by 0 bases and J by 0 bases, with 1 base of the junction left unmatched. Germline V gene lookup returns CDR1 SGHTA and CDR2 FQGTGA.

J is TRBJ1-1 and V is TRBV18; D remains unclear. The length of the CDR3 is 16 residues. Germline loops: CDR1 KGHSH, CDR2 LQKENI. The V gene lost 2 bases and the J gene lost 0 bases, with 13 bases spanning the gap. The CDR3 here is CASSPSFYAVNTEAFF. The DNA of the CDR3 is TGTGCCAGCTCACCATCGTTCTATGCAGTGAACACTGAAGCTTTCTTT.

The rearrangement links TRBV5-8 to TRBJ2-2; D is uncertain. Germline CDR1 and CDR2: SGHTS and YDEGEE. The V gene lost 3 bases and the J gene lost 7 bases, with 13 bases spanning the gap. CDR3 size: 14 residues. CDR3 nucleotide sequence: TGTGCCAGCAGCTCTTTGTACCCCGGCGGGGAGCTGTTTTTT. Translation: CASSSLYPGGELFF.

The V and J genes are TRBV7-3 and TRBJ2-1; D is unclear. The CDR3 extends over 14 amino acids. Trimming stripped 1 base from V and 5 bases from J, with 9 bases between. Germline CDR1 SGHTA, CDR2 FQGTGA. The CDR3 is CASSLSGANNEQFF. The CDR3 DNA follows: TGTGCCAGCAGCTTAAGTGGAGCCAACAATGAGCAGTTCTTC.

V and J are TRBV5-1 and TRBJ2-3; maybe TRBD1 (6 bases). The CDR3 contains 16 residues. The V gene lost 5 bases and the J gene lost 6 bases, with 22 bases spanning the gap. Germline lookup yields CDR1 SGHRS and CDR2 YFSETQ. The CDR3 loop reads CASSLKDGAQGDTQYF. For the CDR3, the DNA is TGCGCCAGCAGTCTAAAAGACGGCGCTCAGGGGGATACGCAGTATTTT. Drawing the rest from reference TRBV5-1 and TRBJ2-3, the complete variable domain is KAGVTQTPRYLIKTRGQQVTLSCSPISGHRSVSWYQQTPGQGLQFLFEYFSETQRNKGNFPGRFSGRQFSNSRSEMNVSTLELGDSALYLCASSLKDGAQGDTQYFGPGTRLTVL.

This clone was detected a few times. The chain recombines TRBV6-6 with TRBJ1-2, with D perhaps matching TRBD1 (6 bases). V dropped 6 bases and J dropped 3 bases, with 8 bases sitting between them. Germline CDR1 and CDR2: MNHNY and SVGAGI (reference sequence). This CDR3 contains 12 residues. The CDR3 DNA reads TGTGCCAGCAGGACAGGTTACTATGGCTACACCTTC. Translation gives CASRTGYYGYTF.

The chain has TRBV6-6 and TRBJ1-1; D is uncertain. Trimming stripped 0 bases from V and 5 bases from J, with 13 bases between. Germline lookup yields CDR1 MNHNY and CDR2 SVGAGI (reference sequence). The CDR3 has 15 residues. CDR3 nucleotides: TGTGCCAGCAGTTACTCGAGGCCCCACCCGACTGAAGCTTTCTTT. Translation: CASSYSRPHPTEAFF.

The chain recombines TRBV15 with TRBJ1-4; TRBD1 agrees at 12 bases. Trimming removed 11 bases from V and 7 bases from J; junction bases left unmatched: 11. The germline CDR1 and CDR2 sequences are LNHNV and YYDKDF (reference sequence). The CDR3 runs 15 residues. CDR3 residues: CASEKGQGASEKLFF. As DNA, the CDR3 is TGTGCCTCAGAAAAGGGACAGGGGGCGAGTGAAAAACTGTTTTTT. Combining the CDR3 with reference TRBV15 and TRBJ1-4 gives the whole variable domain DAMVIQNPRYQVTQFGKPVTLSCSQTLNHNVMYWYQQKSSQAPKLLFHYYDKDFNNEADTPDNFQSRRPNTSFCFLDIRSPGLGDTAMYLCASEKGQGASEKLFFGSGTQLSVL.

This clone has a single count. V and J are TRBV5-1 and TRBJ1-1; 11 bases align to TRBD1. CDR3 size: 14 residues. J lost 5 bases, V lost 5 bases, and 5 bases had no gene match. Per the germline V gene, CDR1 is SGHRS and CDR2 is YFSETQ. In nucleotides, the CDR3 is TGCGCCAGCAGAAAGGACAGGGGGCGGACTGAAGCTTTCTTT. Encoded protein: CASRKDRGRTEAFF. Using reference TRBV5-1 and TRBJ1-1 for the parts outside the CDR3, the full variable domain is KAGVTQTPRYLIKTRGQQVTLSCSPISGHRSVSWYQQTPGQGLQFLFEYFSETQRNKGNFPGRFSGRQFSNSRSEMNVSTLELGDSALYLCASRKDRGRTEAFFGQGTRLTVV.

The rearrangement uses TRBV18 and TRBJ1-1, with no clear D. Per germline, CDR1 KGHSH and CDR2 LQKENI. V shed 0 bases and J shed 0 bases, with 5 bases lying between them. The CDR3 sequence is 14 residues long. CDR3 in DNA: TGTGCCAGCTCACCACCGGTTATGAACACTGAAGCTTTCTTT. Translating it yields CASSPPVMNTEAFF.

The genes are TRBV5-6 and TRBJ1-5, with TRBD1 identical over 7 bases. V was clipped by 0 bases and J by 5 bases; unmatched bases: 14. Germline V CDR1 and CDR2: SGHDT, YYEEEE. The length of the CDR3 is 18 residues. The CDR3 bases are TGTGCCAGCAGCTTGGTGCATGTGTGGACAGGAGACGATCAGCCCCAGCATTTT. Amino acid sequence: CASSLVHVWTGDDQPQHF.

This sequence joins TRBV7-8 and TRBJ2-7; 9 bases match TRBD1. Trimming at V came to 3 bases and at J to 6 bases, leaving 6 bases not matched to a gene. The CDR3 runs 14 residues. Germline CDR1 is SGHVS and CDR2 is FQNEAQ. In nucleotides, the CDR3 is TGTGCCAGCAGCTTCCGGGACAGGGTCGGCGAGCAGTACTTC. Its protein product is CASSFRDRVGEQYF.

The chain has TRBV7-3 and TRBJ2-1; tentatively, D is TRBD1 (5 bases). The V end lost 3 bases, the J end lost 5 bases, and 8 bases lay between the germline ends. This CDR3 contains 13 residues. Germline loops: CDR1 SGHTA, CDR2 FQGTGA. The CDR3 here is CASSFARDNEQFF. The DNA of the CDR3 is TGTGCCAGCAGCTTCGCCAGGGACAATGAGCAGTTCTTC.

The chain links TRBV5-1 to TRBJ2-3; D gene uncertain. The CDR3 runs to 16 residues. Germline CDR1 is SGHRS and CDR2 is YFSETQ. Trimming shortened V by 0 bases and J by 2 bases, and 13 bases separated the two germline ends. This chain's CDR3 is CASSLAAQPDTDTQYF. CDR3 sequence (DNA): TGCGCCAGCAGCTTGGCGGCCCAGCCCGACACAGATACGCAGTATTTT.

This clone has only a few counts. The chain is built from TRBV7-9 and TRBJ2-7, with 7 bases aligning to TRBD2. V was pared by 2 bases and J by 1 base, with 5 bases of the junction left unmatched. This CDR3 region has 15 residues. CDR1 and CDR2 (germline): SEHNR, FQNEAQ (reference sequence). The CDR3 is CASSLKGGISYEQYF. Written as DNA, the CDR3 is TGTGCCAGCAGCTTAAAGGGAGGGATTTCCTACGAGCAGTACTTC.

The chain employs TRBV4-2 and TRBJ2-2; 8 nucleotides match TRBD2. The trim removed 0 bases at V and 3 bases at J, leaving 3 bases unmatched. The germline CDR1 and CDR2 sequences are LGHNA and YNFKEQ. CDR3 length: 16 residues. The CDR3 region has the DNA TGTGCCAGCAGCCAAGATCGGCGGGAGGACACCGGGGAGCTGTTTTTT. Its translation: CASSQDRREDTGELFF.

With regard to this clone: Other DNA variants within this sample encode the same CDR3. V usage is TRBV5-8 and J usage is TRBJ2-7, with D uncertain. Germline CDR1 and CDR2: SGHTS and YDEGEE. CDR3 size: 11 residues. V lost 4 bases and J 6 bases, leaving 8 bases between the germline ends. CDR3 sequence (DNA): TGTGCCAGCAGCCTGAGAGGCGAGCAGTACTTC. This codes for CASSLRGEQYF. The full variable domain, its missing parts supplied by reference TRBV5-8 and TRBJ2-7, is EAGVTQSPTHLIKTRGQQATLRCSPISGHTSVYWYQQALGLGLQFLLWYDEGEERNRGNFPPRFSGRQFPNYSSELNVNALELEDSALYLCASSLRGEQYFGPGTRLTVT.

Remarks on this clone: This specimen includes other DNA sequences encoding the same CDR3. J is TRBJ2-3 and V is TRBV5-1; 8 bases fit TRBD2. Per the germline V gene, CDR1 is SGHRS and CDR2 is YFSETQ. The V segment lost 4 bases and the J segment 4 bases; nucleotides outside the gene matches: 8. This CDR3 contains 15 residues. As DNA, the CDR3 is TGCGCCAGCAGCCTCGGGGCGGGAGGCGCAGATACGCAGTATTTT. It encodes CASSLGAGGADTQYF.

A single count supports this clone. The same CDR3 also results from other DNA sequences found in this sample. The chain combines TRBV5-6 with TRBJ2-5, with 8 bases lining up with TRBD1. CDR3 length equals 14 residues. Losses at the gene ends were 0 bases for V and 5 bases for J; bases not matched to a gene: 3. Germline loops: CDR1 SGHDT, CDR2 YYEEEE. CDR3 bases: TGTGCCAGCAGCTTGGCAGGGGGCGAGGAGACCCAGTACTTC. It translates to CASSLAGGEETQYF.

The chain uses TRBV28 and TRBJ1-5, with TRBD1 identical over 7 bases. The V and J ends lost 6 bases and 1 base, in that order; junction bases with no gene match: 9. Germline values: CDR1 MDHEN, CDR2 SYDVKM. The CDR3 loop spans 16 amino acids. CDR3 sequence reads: CASRRRTGVSNQPQHF. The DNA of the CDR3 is TGTGCCAGCAGGCGGAGGACAGGCGTAAGCAATCAGCCCCAGCATTTT.